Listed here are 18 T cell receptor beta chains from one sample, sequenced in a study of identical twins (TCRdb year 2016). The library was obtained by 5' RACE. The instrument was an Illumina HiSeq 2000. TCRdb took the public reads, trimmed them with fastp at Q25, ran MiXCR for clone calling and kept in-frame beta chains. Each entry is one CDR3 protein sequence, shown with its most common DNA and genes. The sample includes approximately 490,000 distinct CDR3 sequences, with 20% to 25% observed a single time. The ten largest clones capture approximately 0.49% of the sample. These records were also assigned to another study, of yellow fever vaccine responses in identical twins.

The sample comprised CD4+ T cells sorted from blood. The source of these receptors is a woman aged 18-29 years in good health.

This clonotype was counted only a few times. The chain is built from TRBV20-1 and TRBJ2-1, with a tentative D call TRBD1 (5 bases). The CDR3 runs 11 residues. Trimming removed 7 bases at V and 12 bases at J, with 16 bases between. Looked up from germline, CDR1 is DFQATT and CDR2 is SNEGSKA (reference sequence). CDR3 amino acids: CSVRTSSGQFF. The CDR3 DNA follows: TGCAGTGTTCGGACAAGCTCTGGGCAGTTCTTC.

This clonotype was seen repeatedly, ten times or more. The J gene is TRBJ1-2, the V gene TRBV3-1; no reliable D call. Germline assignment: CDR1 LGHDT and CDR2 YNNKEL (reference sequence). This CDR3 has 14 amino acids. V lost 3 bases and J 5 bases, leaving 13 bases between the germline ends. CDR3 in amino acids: CASSHSANPYGYTF. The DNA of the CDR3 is TGTGCCAGCAGCCATTCGGCTAACCCATATGGCTACACCTTC.

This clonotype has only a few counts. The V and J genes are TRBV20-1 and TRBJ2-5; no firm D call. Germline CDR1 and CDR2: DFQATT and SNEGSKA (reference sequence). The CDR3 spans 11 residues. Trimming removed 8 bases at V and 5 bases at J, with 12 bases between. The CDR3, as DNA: TGCAGTCATAGGGCCCTGGAGACCCAGTACTTC. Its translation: CSHRALETQYF.

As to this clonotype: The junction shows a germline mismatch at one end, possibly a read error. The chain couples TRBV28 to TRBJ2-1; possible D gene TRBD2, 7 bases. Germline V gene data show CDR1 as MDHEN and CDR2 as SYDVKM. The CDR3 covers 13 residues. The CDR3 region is CANSFGGLNEQFF. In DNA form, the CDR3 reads TGTGCCAACAGTTTCGGGGGGCTGAATGAGCAGTTCTTC.

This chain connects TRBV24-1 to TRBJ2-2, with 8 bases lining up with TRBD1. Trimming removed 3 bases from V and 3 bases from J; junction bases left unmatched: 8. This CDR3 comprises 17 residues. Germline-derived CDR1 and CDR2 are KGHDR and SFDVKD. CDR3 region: CATSDPTGGSDTGELFF. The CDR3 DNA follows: TGTGCCACCAGTGATCCCACAGGGGGAAGTGACACCGGGGAGCTGTTTTTT.

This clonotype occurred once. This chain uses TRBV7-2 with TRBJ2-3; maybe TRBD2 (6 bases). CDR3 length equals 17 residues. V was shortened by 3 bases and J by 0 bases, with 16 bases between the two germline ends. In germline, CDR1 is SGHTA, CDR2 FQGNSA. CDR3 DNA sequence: TGTGCCAGCAGCTTTCACCGGGAGCCGTATAGCACAGATACGCAGTATTTT. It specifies CASSFHREPYSTDTQYF.

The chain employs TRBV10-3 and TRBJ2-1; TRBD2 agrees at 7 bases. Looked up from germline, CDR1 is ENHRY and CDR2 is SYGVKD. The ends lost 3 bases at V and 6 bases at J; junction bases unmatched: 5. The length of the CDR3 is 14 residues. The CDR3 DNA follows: TGTGCCATCAGTGAATTTCCTAGCGGCAATGAGCAGTTCTTC. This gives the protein CAISEFPSGNEQFF.

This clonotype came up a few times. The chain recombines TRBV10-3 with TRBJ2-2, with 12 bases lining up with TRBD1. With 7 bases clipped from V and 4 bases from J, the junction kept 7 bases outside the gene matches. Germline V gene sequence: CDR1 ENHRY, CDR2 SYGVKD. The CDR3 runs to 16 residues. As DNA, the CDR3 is TGTGCCATCACAGGGACAGGGGGCTCAAGCACCGGGGAGCTGTTTTTT. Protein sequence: CAITGTGGSSTGELFF.

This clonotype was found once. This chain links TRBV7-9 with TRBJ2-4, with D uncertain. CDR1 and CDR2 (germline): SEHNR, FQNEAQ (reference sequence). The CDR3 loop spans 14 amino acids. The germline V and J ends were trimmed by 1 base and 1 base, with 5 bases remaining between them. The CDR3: CASSLVEAKNIQYF. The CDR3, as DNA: TGTGCCAGCAGCTTAGTGGAGGCCAAAAACATTCAGTACTTC.

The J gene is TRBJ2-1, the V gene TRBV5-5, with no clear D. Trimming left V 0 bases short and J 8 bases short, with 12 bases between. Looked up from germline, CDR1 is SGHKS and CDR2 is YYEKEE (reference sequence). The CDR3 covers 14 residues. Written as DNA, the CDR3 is TGTGCCAGCAGCTTGGCACCGAGTACGCATGAGCAGTTCTTC. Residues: CASSLAPSTHEQFF.

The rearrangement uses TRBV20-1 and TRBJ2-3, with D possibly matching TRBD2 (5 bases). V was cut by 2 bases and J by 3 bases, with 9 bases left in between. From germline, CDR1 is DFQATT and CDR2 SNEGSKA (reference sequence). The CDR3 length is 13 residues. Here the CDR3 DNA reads TGCAGTGCTAGATCCGGCGGGACAGATACGCAGTATTTT. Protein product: CSARSGGTDTQYF.

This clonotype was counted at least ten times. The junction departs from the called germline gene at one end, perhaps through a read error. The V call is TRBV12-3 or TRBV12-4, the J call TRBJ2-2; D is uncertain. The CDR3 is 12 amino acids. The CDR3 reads CASSPDTGELFF. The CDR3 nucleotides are TGCGCCAGCAGCCCCGACACCGGGGAGCTGTTTTTT.

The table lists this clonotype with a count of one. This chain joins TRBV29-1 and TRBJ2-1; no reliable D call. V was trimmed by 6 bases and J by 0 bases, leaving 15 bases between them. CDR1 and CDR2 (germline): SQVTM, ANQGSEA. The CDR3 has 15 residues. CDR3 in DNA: TGCAGCGTATTTTTCAGTTTCAGCTCCTACAATGAGCAGTTCTTC. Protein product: CSVFFSFSSYNEQFF.

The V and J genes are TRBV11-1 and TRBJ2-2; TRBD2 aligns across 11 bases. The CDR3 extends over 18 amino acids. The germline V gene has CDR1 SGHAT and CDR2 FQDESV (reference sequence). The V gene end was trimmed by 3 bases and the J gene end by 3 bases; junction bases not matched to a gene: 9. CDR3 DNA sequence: TGTGCCAGCAGCTTGCGGGGAAAACTAGCGGGAGACACCGGGGAGCTGTTTTTT. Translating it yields CASSLRGKLAGDTGELFF.

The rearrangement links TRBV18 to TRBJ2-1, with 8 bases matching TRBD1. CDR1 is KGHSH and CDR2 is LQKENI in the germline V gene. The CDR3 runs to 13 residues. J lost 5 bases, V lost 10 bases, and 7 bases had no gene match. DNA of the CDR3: TGTGCCACTCGACAGGGGATGGACAATGAGCAGTTCTTC. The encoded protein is CATRQGMDNEQFF.

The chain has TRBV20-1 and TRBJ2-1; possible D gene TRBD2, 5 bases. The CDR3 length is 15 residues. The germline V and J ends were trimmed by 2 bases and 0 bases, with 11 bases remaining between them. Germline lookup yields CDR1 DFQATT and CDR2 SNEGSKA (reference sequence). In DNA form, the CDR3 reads TGCAGTGCTAGACGAGGACTGGACTCCTACAATGAGCAGTTCTTC. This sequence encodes CSARRGLDSYNEQFF.

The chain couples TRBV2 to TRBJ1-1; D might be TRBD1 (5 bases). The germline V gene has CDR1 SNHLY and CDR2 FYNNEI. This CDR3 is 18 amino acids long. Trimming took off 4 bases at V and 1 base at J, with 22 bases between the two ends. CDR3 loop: CASSGMRGAPTWNTEAFF. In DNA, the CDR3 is TGTGCCAGCAGTGGGATGCGAGGGGCGCCTACCTGGAACACTGAAGCTTTCTTT.

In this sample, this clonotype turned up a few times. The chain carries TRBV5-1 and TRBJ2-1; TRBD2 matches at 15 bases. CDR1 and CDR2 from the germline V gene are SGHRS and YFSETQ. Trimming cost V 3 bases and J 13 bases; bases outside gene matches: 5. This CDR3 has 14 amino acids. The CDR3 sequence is CASSSRTSGGVQFF. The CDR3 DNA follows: TGCGCCAGCAGCTCCCGGACTAGCGGGGGGGTTCAGTTCTTC.